This T cell receptor (beta chain) was captured by sequencing in a study of blood T cell repertoires in COVID-19. The sample holds a few counts of this clone. Authors' data handling: Cell counts per sample came from amplifying reference gene primers. Using immunoSEQ multiplex PCR, the repertoire was profiled, and TCRdb retains in-frame clones only, with some absent. For V, J and clone size, that table is used; D and trimming come from the DNA. The data contain roughly 99,000 clones, 60% to 85% of them seen just once; the ten biggest clones take up roughly 18%. V dropped 11 bases and J dropped 5; count of bases not matched to a gene: 9. The CDR3 is 14 amino acids. Germline CDR1 is ENHRY and CDR2 is SYGVKD.

This TCR came from a woman of 80 years or more with active or convalescent COVID-19. The genes are TRBV10-3 and TRBJ1-5, with 10 bases fitting TRBD1. Sequencing was done on a sample of peripheral blood. The CDR3 region is CAVGKDRGYQPQHF. In nucleotides, the CDR3 is TGTGCCGTCGGTAAGGACAGGGGGTATCAGCCCCAGCATTTT.